This T cell receptor beta chain was identified during a study of blood T cell repertoires in COVID-19. On the study more broadly: The origin of the acute and convalescent COVID-19 samples was the United States, Italy and Spain.

Authors' analysis steps: Amplification of reference gene primers provided the estimated nucleated cell counts. Profiled with immunoSEQ multiplex PCR; TCRdb holds only in-frame clones, not every one. Clone size and V and J calls were adopted from that table, with D and trimming inferred from the DNA. The data show about 190,000 clones, approximately 80% seen once. Specimen: peripheral blood. The receptor comes from a woman in her 50s with acute or convalescent COVID-19.

The DNA of the CDR3 is TGTGCCAGCACACTAGCGGGAGCTTCCTACAATGAGCAGTTCTTC. This sequence encodes CASTLAGASYNEQFF. This chain joins TRBV6-6 and TRBJ2-1; 11 nucleotides line up with TRBD2. The trim removed 7 bases at V and 1 base at J, leaving 3 bases unmatched. Germline V gene data show CDR1 as MNHNY and CDR2 as SVGAGI (reference sequence). This CDR3 has 15 amino acids.